The 28 T cell receptor beta chains reported below all come from one sample, sequenced in a study of T-cell memory formation after mild COVID-19. Via MiXCR, TCRdb re-called the 5' RACE reads, giving one row per CDR3 protein. The sample shows about 560,000 distinct CDR3 sequences, roughly 20% of them seen only once. The sequenced sample was PBMCs or a T cell subset sorted from them (not recorded which). The receptors here all came from an adult woman who had mild COVID-19 (a few samples of this study predate the infection). Cell type and time point are not known.

This chain connects TRBV4-1 to TRBJ1-2; 8 nucleotides agree with TRBD1. CDR3 length equals 14 residues. Losses at the gene ends were 1 base for V and 8 bases for J; bases not matched to a gene: 6. CDR1 and CDR2 (germline): MGHRA, YSYEKL. This CDR3 reads CASSQVGRGLGYTF. The CDR3 bases are TGCGCCAGCAGCCAAGTAGGCAGGGGGCTAGGCTACACCTTC.

This clonotype has more than one count but fewer than ten. In DNA, the CDR3 is TGTGCCAGCAGCCAACCCACCCGGGATCCAACAGATACGCAGTATTTT. It specifies CASSQPTRDPTDTQYF. This chain links TRBV12-3 or TRBV12-4 with TRBJ2-3; a possible D gene is TRBD2 (5 bases). This CDR3 spans 16 amino acids. The V gene lost 6 bases and the J gene lost 3 bases, with 19 bases spanning the gap.

This clonotype has ten or more counts. The V gene is TRBV7-9, the J gene TRBJ2-1; D assignment may be TRBD1 or TRBD2 (5 bases each). The V end was cut by 4 bases, the J end by 1 base, with 26 bases between. In germline, CDR1 is SEHNR, CDR2 FQNEAQ (reference sequence). This CDR3 is built from 20 residues. The CDR3, as DNA: TGTGCCAGCAGCTACTCACGACAGAGCACCGGGGTGGGATCCTACAATGAGCAGTTCTTC. Encoded protein: CASSYSRQSTGVGSYNEQFF.

The genes are TRBV27 and TRBJ1-2, with 10 positions matching TRBD1. The ends lost 6 bases at V and 4 bases at J; junction bases unmatched: 17. This CDR3 is built from 18 residues. Germline values: CDR1 MNHEY, CDR2 SMNVEV (reference sequence). The CDR3 DNA reads as TGTGCCAGCAGCAGACACACCCCGGGACAGGGGCTATTCTATGGCTACACCTTC. It is translated as CASSRHTPGQGLFYGYTF.

The chain links TRBV3-1 to TRBJ1-2; 7 nucleotides align to TRBD1. The CDR3 contains 15 residues. Germline-derived CDR1 and CDR2 are LGHDT and YNNKEL (reference sequence). Trimming removed 1 base from V and 4 bases from J; junction bases left unmatched: 6. The CDR3 region has the DNA TGTGCCAGCAGCCAAGCCCCAGGGGGAGTCTATGGCTACACCTTC. Its translation: CASSQAPGGVYGYTF.

V is TRBV20-1 and J is TRBJ2-7, with TRBD2 matching over 7 bases. CDR1 is DFQATT and CDR2 is SNEGSKA in the germline V gene (reference sequence). V gave up 6 bases and J gave up 1 base; unmatched junction bases: 6. This CDR3 comprises 13 residues. CDR3 protein: CSALTSASYEQYF. The CDR3 DNA reads TGCAGTGCCCTCACTAGCGCTTCCTACGAGCAGTACTTC.

V is TRBV7-3 and J is TRBJ2-3; 8 bases agree with TRBD2. Germline assignment: CDR1 SGHTA and CDR2 FQGTGA. The CDR3 is made up of 15 amino acids. V trimming: 4 bases; J trimming: 2 bases; junction bases outside the gene matches: 5. The CDR3 sequence: CASSWSGGTTDTQYF. DNA of the CDR3: TGTGCCAGCAGCTGGAGCGGGGGAACCACAGATACGCAGTATTTT.

This chain joins TRBV5-1 and TRBJ1-2, with TRBD1 identical over 7 bases. The trim removed 0 bases at V and 8 bases at J, leaving 13 bases unmatched. There are 16 residues in the CDR3. Germline CDR1 and CDR2: SGHRS and YFSETQ. The CDR3 DNA follows: TGCGCCAGCAGCTTGGATGGGGCAGGGGGACGTAGAGGCTACACCTTC. This sequence encodes CASSLDGAGGRRGYTF.

This clonotype was seen a few times. This chain joins TRBV5-1 and TRBJ1-2, with 9 bases that match TRBD1. The CDR3 is 15 amino acids. V lost 3 bases and J lost 5; bases outside the gene matches: 8. CDR1 SGHRS and CDR2 YFSETQ come from the germline V gene. CDR3 amino acids: CASSWGDRDLYGYTF. DNA for the CDR3: TGCGCCAGCAGCTGGGGGGACAGGGACCTATATGGCTACACCTTC. The variable domain in full, completed from reference TRBV5-1 and TRBJ1-2, reads KAGVTQTPRYLIKTRGQQVTLSCSPISGHRSVSWYQQTPGQGLQFLFEYFSETQRNKGNFPGRFSGRQFSNSRSEMNVSTLELGDSALYLCASSWGDRDLYGYTFGSGTRLTVV.

The chain employs TRBV18 and TRBJ2-2; 9 bases line up with TRBD1. Trimming at V came to 6 bases and at J to 5 bases, leaving 7 bases not matched to a gene. The length of the CDR3 is 15 residues. The germline V gene has CDR1 KGHSH and CDR2 LQKENI. The CDR3 nucleotides read TGTGCCAGCTCCCCCGGGACAGGGAGGACCGGGGAGCTGTTTTTT. It codes for CASSPGTGRTGELFF.

In this sample, this clonotype turned up a few times. V is TRBV7-9 and J is TRBJ2-1; 11 nucleotides agree with TRBD2. CDR1 is SEHNR, CDR2 FQNEAQ, per germline (reference sequence). This CDR3 is built from 17 residues. V gave up 4 bases and J gave up 5 bases; unmatched junction bases: 10. In nucleotides, the CDR3 is TGTGCCAGCAGCTCCTTCTTAGCGGGAGGGTCCCACAATGAGCAGTTCTTC. It translates to CASSSFLAGGSHNEQFF.

The rearrangement uses TRBV6-5 and TRBJ2-7; 12 bases are shared with TRBD2. Germline V CDR1 and CDR2: MNHEY, SVGAGI. The length of the CDR3 is 17 residues. V dropped 0 bases and J dropped 2; count of bases not matched to a gene: 5. The CDR3 DNA is TGTGCCAGCAGTTACTCGAGGACTAGCGGGACGACCTACGAGCAGTACTTC. Translation: CASSYSRTSGTTYEQYF.

The chain couples TRBV9 to TRBJ1-5; the D is unclear. Germline assignment: CDR1 SGDLS and CDR2 YYNGEE. The CDR3 extends over 15 amino acids. Between the trimmed V and J ends, which lost 0 bases and 7 bases, there was a span of 14 bases. The CDR3 protein is CASSVDLGNWQPQHF. In DNA form, the CDR3 reads TGTGCCAGCAGCGTAGATCTAGGTAATTGGCAGCCCCAGCATTTT.

The gene calls are TRBV10-3 and TRBJ1-2; D is undetermined. The V end was cut by 0 bases, the J end by 4 bases, with 15 bases between. The CDR3 is 16 residues long. Germline lookup yields CDR1 ENHRY and CDR2 SYGVKD. CDR3 sequence: CAISESLLSRGYGYTF. The CDR3 DNA sequence: TGTGCCATCAGTGAGTCTCTTTTGAGCCGGGGCTATGGCTACACCTTC.

This sequence joins TRBV19 and TRBJ2-3, with TRBD2 as a possible D gene (6 bases). Trimming took 5 bases from V and 3 from J, leaving 15 bases between them. The CDR3 runs 15 residues. From germline, CDR1 is LNHDA and CDR2 SQIVND (reference sequence). The CDR3 DNA reads TGTGCCAGTAGTCCCGCGGGGACCTGGACAGATACGCAGTATTTT. Translated, it gives CASSPAGTWTDTQYF. Filled out from reference TRBV19 and TRBJ2-3, the complete variable domain reads DGGITQSPKYLFRKEGQNVTLSCEQNLNHDAMYWYRQDPGQGLRLIYYSQIVNDFQKGDIAEGYSVSREKKESFPLTVTSAQKNPTAFYLCASSPAGTWTDTQYFGPGTRLTVL.

This clonotype was detected many times. The chain carries TRBV12-3 or TRBV12-4 and TRBJ2-1, with 7 bases lining up with TRBD1. The CDR3 is 15 residues long. J gave up 4 bases and V 5 bases, and 8 bases lay outside the gene matches. CDR3 sequence (DNA): TGTGCCAGCAGTCCCCGCGCAGGGGGATACAATGAGCAGTTCTTC. Encoded protein: CASSPRAGGYNEQFF.

This clonotype was recorded at least ten times. V is TRBV5-1 and J is TRBJ2-5; TRBD2 might be the D (6 bases). V lost 6 bases, J lost 0 bases, and 9 bases lay in between. Germline V gives CDR1 SGHRS, CDR2 YFSETQ. The CDR3 is made up of 13 amino acids. The CDR3 here is CASKGGDQETQYF. For the CDR3, the DNA is TGCGCCAGCAAAGGCGGGGACCAAGAGACCCAGTACTTC.

The count of this clonotype is one. The CDR3 nucleotides read TGCGCCAGCAGCCTAGACGGGGGCTCGGAGACCCAGTACTTC. Residues: CASSLDGGSETQYF. This chain links TRBV4-1 with TRBJ2-7; D may be TRBD1 or TRBD2 (6 bases each). The DNA matches TRBJ2-5 better at its end, which makes the J call doubtful. CDR1 and CDR2 from the germline V gene are MGHRA and YSYEKL. This CDR3 has 14 amino acids.

The CDR3 protein is CSVVAFLVIGGHNEQFF. The CDR3 nucleotides are TGCAGCGTTGTGGCCTTCTTAGTGATTGGGGGGCACAATGAGCAGTTCTTC. V and J are TRBV29-1 and TRBJ2-1; D tentatively fits TRBD1 or TRBD2 (6 bases each). Germline assignment: CDR1 SQVTM and CDR2 ANQGSEA. V was clipped by 4 bases and J by 5 bases, with 24 bases between them. The CDR3 consists of 17 residues.

This chain connects TRBV7-6 to TRBJ1-2, with D possibly matching TRBD1 (5 bases). V was clipped by 0 bases and J by 2 bases, with 13 bases between them. Germline V gene sequence: CDR1 SGHVS, CDR2 FNYEAQ. The CDR3 covers 16 residues. The CDR3 bases are TGTGCCAGCAGCTTAGCCTGGGACCGACGCAACTATGGCTACACCTTC. Its protein product is CASSLAWDRRNYGYTF.

The chain is built from TRBV7-9 and TRBJ1-4, with TRBD1 identical over 8 bases. Germline lookup yields CDR1 SEHNR and CDR2 FQNEAQ (reference sequence). J was trimmed by 5 bases and V by 1 base; bases with no gene match: 6. This CDR3 is built from 16 residues. Written as DNA, the CDR3 is TGTGCCAGCAGCTTAGGGTGGACAGGGCCCAATGAAAAACTGTTTTTT. It is translated as CASSLGWTGPNEKLFF. The full variable domain, with the rest looked up from reference TRBV7-9 and TRBJ1-4, is DTGVSQNPRHKITKRGQNVTFRCDPISEHNRLYWYRQTLGQGPEFLTYFQNEAQLEKSRLLSDRFSAERPKGSFSTLEIQRTEQGDSAMYLCASSLGWTGPNEKLFFGSGTQLSVL.

The V call is TRBV29-1, the J call TRBJ2-7, with a weak D call TRBD2 (6 bases). Between the trimmed V and J ends, which lost 4 bases and 0 bases, there was a span of 10 bases. The germline V gene encodes CDR1 SQVTM and CDR2 ANQGSEA. The CDR3 loop spans 13 amino acids. CDR3 amino acids: CSVGGGNSYEQYF. The CDR3, as DNA: TGCAGCGTTGGTGGCGGGAACTCCTACGAGCAGTACTTC.

The chain couples TRBV2 to TRBJ1-5; D gene unclear. The CDR3 has 15 residues. Per germline, CDR1 SNHLY and CDR2 FYNNEI. The V end lost 3 bases, the J end lost 4 bases, and 13 bases lay between the germline ends. The CDR3 DNA is TGTGCCAGCAGTGAGTTGTTCGGGCCAAATCAGCCCCAGCATTTT. Its protein is CASSELFGPNQPQHF.

This clonotype was recorded a few times. This chain connects TRBV7-2 to TRBJ2-2, with D hard to call. Trimming pared 6 bases from V and 6 bases from J, leaving 8 bases between. CDR1 SGHTA and CDR2 FQGNSA come from the germline V gene. The CDR3 is made up of 12 amino acids. The CDR3 loop is CASRYGPGELFF. The CDR3 nucleotides are TGTGCCAGCAGATATGGGCCCGGGGAGCTGTTTTTT.

This chain joins TRBV10-3 and TRBJ1-1; the D is unclear. The CDR3 is 13 amino acids. Trimming took 5 bases from V and 0 from J, leaving 7 bases between them. Germline V lookup: CDR1 ENHRY, CDR2 SYGVKD. The CDR3 here is CAISTAMNTEAFF. In DNA form, the CDR3 reads TGTGCCATCAGTACAGCGATGAACACTGAAGCTTTCTTT.

In this sample, this clonotype turned up many times. CDR3 in amino acids: CAISESRASGVPSSYNEQFF. As DNA, the CDR3 is TGTGCCATCAGTGAGTCTAGGGCTAGCGGGGTTCCGAGCTCCTACAATGAGCAGTTCTTC. The rearrangement links TRBV10-3 to TRBJ2-1; 9 nucleotides agree with TRBD2. The CDR3 extends over 20 amino acids. V shed 0 bases, J shed 0 bases, and the junction held 12 bases outside the gene matches. From germline, CDR1 is ENHRY and CDR2 SYGVKD.

This clonotype was seen a handful of times. The V gene is TRBV14, the J gene TRBJ2-1; no reliable D call. V was cut by 4 bases and J by 0 bases, with 10 bases left in between. The CDR3 runs to 15 residues. Germline loops: CDR1 SGHDN, CDR2 FVKESK. CDR3 coding DNA: TGTGCCAGCAGCCGAACGGAATACTCCTACAATGAGCAGTTCTTC. This encodes CASSRTEYSYNEQFF.

On this clonotype: Possible read error: a much larger clone is one base away. CDR3 DNA: TGTGCCAGCAGCCTAAGGACAGGGGCCTACGAGCAGTACTTC. This gives the protein CASSLRTGAYEQYF. The chain couples TRBV14 to TRBJ2-7, with 9 bases lining up with TRBD1. Germline loops: CDR1 SGHDN, CDR2 FVKESK. This CDR3 is built from 14 residues. Germline trimming cut 4 bases from V and 2 bases from J; bases unmatched to any gene: 3.